Here is one T cell receptor (beta chain) with its context. The data belong to a study of CD8 T cells in Susac syndrome. Germline V lookup: CDR1 MNHEY, CDR2 SVGEGT. Trimming shortened V by 1 base and J by 8 bases, and 5 bases separated the two germline ends. The CDR3 consists of 11 residues. Reverse transcription of roughly 0.5 to 1 ug RNA was performed with random hexamers. TCRdb ran MiXCR on the immunoSEQ multiplex PCR reads and lists one entry per CDR3 protein. The sample gives roughly 190,000 distinct CDR3 sequences, roughly 92% of which show up once; 0.1% is in the top ten. The material sequenced was CD4+ T cells from PBMCs. The TCR originated in a human donor in good health. V is TRBV6-2 or TRBV6-3 and J is TRBJ1-2; D ambiguous. The CDR3 spells CASSYLSGYTF. The CDR3 coding sequence is TGTGCCAGCAGTTACTTGAGCGGCTACACCTTC.